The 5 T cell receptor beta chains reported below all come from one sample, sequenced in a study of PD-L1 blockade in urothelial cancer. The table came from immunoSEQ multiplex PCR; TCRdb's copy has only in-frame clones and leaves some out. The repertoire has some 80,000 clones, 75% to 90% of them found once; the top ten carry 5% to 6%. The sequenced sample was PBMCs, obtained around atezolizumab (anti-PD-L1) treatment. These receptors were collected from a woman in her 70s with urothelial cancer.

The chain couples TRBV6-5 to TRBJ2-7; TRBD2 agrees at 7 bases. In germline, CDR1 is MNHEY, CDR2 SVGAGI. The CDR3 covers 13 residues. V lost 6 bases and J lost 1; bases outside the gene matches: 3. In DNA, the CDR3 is TGTGCCAGCAGAGTCGGGGGGTCCTACGAGCAGTACTTC. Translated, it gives CASRVGGSYEQYF.

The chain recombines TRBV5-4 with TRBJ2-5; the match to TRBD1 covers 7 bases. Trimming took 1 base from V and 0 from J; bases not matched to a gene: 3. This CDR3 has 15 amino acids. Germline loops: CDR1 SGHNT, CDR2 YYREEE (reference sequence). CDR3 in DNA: TGTGCCAGCAGCTTGAAGGACAGGTACCAAGAGACCCAGTACTTC. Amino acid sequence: CASSLKDRYQETQYF.

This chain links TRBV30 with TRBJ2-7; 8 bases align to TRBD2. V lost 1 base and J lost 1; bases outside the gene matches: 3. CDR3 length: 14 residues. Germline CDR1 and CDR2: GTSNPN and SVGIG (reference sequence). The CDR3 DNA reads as TGTGCCTGGAGTGGCGGACTAGCTTCCTACGAGCAGTACTTC. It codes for CAWSGGLASYEQYF.

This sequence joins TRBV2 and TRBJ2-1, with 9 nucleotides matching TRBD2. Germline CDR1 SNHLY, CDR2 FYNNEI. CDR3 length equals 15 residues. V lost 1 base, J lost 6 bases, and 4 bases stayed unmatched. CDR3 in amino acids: CASSEGTSVVNEQFF. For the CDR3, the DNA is TGTGCCAGCAGTGAAGGGACTAGCGTCGTCAATGAGCAGTTCTTC.

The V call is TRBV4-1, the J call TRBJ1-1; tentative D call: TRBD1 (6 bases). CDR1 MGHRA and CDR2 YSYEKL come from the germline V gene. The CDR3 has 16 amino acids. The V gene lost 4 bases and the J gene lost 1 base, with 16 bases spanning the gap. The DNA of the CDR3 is TGCGCCAGCAGCCCCCAATGGACAGCCCCGAACACTGAAGCTTTCTTT. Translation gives CASSPQWTAPNTEAFF.